One and the same sample provided the 18 T cell receptor beta chains below, sequenced in a study of immune reconstitution after stem cell transplant in scleroderma. MiXCR, run by TCRdb on the RT-PCR reads, gives a single entry per CDR3 protein. The table lists around 5,600 distinct CDR3 sequences, approximately 8% of them singletons. This sample was obtained before or after autologous hematopoietic stem cell transplantation (not recorded which). The receptors were gathered from a male donor with systemic sclerosis.

The chain combines TRBV20-1 with TRBJ1-4; D is ambiguous. The CDR3 covers 11 residues. CDR1 is DFQATT and CDR2 is SNEGSKA in the germline V gene (reference sequence). Trimming stripped 7 bases from V and 11 bases from J, with 14 bases between. The CDR3 protein is CSGSVAGKLFF. The CDR3 nucleotides are TGCAGTGGATCGGTGGCGGGCAAACTGTTTTTT.

This clonotype rates as medium-sized. At one end, the junction sequence differs from germline, possibly due to a read error. The gene calls are TRBV24-1 and TRBJ1-1; D is unclear. The CDR3 has 8 residues. Germline V CDR1 and CDR2: KGHDR, SFDVKD. CDR3 nucleotide sequence: TGTGCCACCTGCGGCAGCCGCTTT. This sequence encodes CATCGSRF.

This clonotype is judged medium-sized (0.01 to 0.1%). CDR3 sequence reads: CSAGDRGQPQHF. The DNA of the CDR3 is TGCAGTGCTGGCGACAGAGGACAGCCCCAGCATTTT. The V call is TRBV20-1, the J call TRBJ1-5; a possible D gene is TRBD1 (5 bases). The CDR3 extends over 12 amino acids. Germline lookup yields CDR1 DFQATT and CDR2 SNEGSKA (reference sequence). V lost 5 bases, J lost 7 bases, and 12 bases lay in between.

This clonotype rates as medium-sized. This chain uses TRBV29-1 with TRBJ1-1; the D is unclear. V was trimmed by 0 bases and J by 4 bases, leaving 12 bases between them. The CDR3 consists of 14 residues. The germline V gene has CDR1 SQVTM and CDR2 ANQGSEA. CDR3 residues: CSVEDTALSTEAFF. The CDR3 nucleotides are TGCAGCGTTGAAGATACAGCGCTGTCCACTGAAGCTTTCTTT. The entire variable domain, with the rest obtained from reference TRBV29-1 and TRBJ1-1, is as follows: SAVISQKPSRDICQRGTSLTIQCQVDSQVTMMFWYRQQPGQSLTLIATANQGSEATYESGFVIDKFPISRPNLTFSTLTVSNMSPEDSSIYLCSVEDTALSTEAFFGQGTRLTVV.

This clonotype is termed medium-sized (0.01 to 0.1%). The genes are TRBV7-8 and TRBJ2-4; D is undetermined. Germline V gene sequence: CDR1 SGHVS, CDR2 FQNEAQ. CDR3 length equals 16 residues. V lost 5 bases to trimming and J lost 0 bases, with 14 bases between them. CDR3 in amino acids: CASSLRADLAKNIQYF. As DNA, the CDR3 is TGTGCCAGCAGCCTCCGGGCAGACTTAGCCAAAAACATTCAGTACTTC.

This clonotype was seen more than once but under ten times. The DNA of the CDR3 is TGCAGCGTTCGGGTTAGCGGGGGGGCCAATGAGCAGTTCTTC. Translation: CSVRVSGGANEQFF. J is TRBJ2-1 and V is TRBV29-1, with 11 bases that match TRBD2. J lost 6 bases, V lost 5 bases, and 6 bases had no gene match. The CDR3 spans 14 residues. Germline V gives CDR1 SQVTM, CDR2 ANQGSEA.

This clonotype was detected only a few times. J is TRBJ1-3 and V is TRBV6-6; maybe TRBD1 (5 bases). This CDR3 is 14 amino acids long. The V gene's germline CDR1 is MNHNY and CDR2 SVGAGI (reference sequence). Trimming pared 5 bases from V and 0 bases from J, leaving 8 bases between. CDR3 sequence reads: CASSQGVSGNTIYF. CDR3 coding DNA: TGTGCCAGCAGTCAAGGGGTCTCTGGAAACACCATATATTTT.

This clonotype has a handful of counts. The chain recombines TRBV5-1 with TRBJ1-2; D gene unclear. The germline gives CDR1 SGHRS, CDR2 YFSETQ. Trimming cost V 6 bases and J 4 bases, with 7 bases left between them. The CDR3 spans 11 residues. For the CDR3, the DNA is TGCGCCAGCACCTTAGGCTATGGCTACACCTTC. It specifies CASTLGYGYTF.

In this sample, this clonotype is medium-sized (0.01 to 0.1%). The V call is TRBV29-1, the J call TRBJ1-1, with a tentative D call TRBD1 (5 bases). Germline CDR1 is SQVTM and CDR2 is ANQGSEA. Trimming cost V 7 bases and J 0 bases, with 12 bases left between them. CDR3 length: 13 residues. As DNA, the CDR3 is TGCAGCGGTAGACAGAACATGAACACTGAAGCTTTCTTT. Amino acids: CSGRQNMNTEAFF.

Relative to its sample, this clonotype is medium-sized. The V gene is TRBV20-1, the J gene TRBJ2-3; D remains unclear. This CDR3 contains 14 residues. Germline V gives CDR1 DFQATT, CDR2 SNEGSKA (reference sequence). The V end was cut by 5 bases, the J end by 4 bases, with 16 bases between. CDR3 amino acids: CSAPNSVRADTQYF. The CDR3 DNA sequence: TGCAGTGCTCCGAATAGTGTTCGAGCAGATACGCAGTATTTT.

V usage is TRBV10-3 and J usage is TRBJ2-3; TRBD2 might be the D (6 bases). This CDR3 contains 15 residues. V was shortened by 4 bases and J by 6 bases, with 17 bases between the two germline ends. The V gene's germline CDR1 is ENHRY and CDR2 SYGVKD. CDR3 in amino acids: CAISVRESYGDTQYF. DNA of the CDR3: TGTGCCATCAGTGTACGGGAGTCTTACGGGGATACGCAGTATTTT.

The rearrangement joins TRBV5-4 to TRBJ2-5; TRBD2 agrees at 14 bases. This CDR3 comprises 18 residues. Germline CDR1 is SGHNT and CDR2 is YYREEE (reference sequence). V trimming: 2 bases; J trimming: 4 bases; junction bases outside the gene matches: 10. CDR3 amino acids: CASSLGYGLAGGSETQYF. CDR3 nucleotides: TGTGCCAGCAGCTTAGGATACGGACTAGCGGGGGGTTCAGAGACCCAGTACTTC.

This clonotype came up a few times. The rearrangement joins TRBV5-1 to TRBJ2-5; D is undetermined. The V and J ends lost 4 bases and 0 bases respectively, with 10 bases between them. The CDR3 is 14 amino acids. Germline loops: CDR1 SGHRS, CDR2 YFSETQ. Here the CDR3 reads CASSPGRNQETQYF. The CDR3 nucleotides read TGCGCCAGCAGCCCAGGACGGAACCAAGAGACCCAGTACTTC. Supplemented by reference TRBV5-1 and TRBJ2-5, the full variable domain reads KAGVTQTPRYLIKTRGQQVTLSCSPISGHRSVSWYQQTPGQGLQFLFEYFSETQRNKGNFPGRFSGRQFSNSRSEMNVSTLELGDSALYLCASSPGRNQETQYFGPGTRLLVL.

The rearrangement joins TRBV12-3 or TRBV12-4 to TRBJ2-2; D remains unclear. The CDR3 spans 15 residues. The germline V and J ends were trimmed by 3 bases and 5 bases, with 13 bases remaining between them. The CDR3 spells CASSLSASATGELFF. CDR3 DNA: TGTGCCAGCAGTTTGTCGGCCAGTGCAACCGGGGAGCTGTTTTTT.

This clonotype is termed medium-sized. The chain recombines TRBV10-3 with TRBJ1-2; D not resolved. This CDR3 is 11 amino acids long. Germline CDR1 and CDR2: ENHRY and SYGVKD. V was cut by 3 bases and J by 6 bases, with 5 bases left in between. The CDR3 DNA follows: TGTGCCATCAGTGACAGAAATGGCTACACCTTC. This gives the protein CAISDRNGYTF.

This clonotype has just a few counts. The chain employs TRBV5-1 and TRBJ1-4; 7 bases fit TRBD1. The junction had 4 bases not matched to a gene; V was cut back by 1 base and J by 7 bases. CDR3 length: 14 residues. Germline lookup yields CDR1 SGHRS and CDR2 YFSETQ. DNA of the CDR3: TGCGCCAGCAGCTTGTATGCAGGGGGTGAAAAACTGTTTTTT. This sequence encodes CASSLYAGGEKLFF.

This clonotype qualifies as medium-sized. The CDR3 bases are TGTGCCTGGAGTGTACGGGGACTGATCTATGGCTACACCTTC. Translating gives CAWSVRGLIYGYTF. The chain couples TRBV30 to TRBJ1-2; D is perhaps TRBD1 (5 bases). The CDR3 covers 14 residues. Germline CDR1 reads GTSNPN; CDR2 reads SVGIG (reference sequence). Trimming removed 0 bases at V and 4 bases at J, with 12 bases between.

This clonotype is termed medium-sized. The chain employs TRBV12-3 or TRBV12-4 and TRBJ2-5; D is undetermined. Trimming cost V 5 bases and J 4 bases, with 11 bases left between them. The CDR3 loop spans 13 amino acids. The CDR3 protein is CASSIPPRETQYF. CDR3 in DNA: TGTGCCAGCAGTATCCCCCCGCGAGAGACCCAGTACTTC.